The rows below give T cell receptor beta chains drawn from one sample of a study of blood T cell repertoires in COVID-19. Clones were read by immunoSEQ multiplex PCR, and TCRdb kept only the in-frame ones, dropping some. The sample carries roughly 260,000 clones, about 90% recorded once. The source material was PBMCs or T cells enriched from blood (not recorded which). The receptors shown here come from a human donor in a cohort exposed to, infected with or recovered from COVID-19 (not recorded which). The donor label of this sample is uncertain. Both conserved end residues are part of each CDR3. The order of the fields is J gene, D gene, V gene, clone size, CDR3 protein, CDR3 DNA. D genes are given only for firm matches. Part of the rows lack a size; the others show once, few, many or a class for expanded clones.

TRBJ2-3,TRBD1,TRBV15,.,CATQGVASTSTDTQYF,TGTGCCACGCAGGGGGTGGCGTCGACTAGCACAGATACGCAGTATTTT
TRBJ2-5,TRBD2,TRBV5-6,.,CASSRTLAGGLKETQYF,TGTGCCAGCAGCAGAACACTAGCGGGGGGACTCAAAGAGACCCAGTACTTC
TRBJ1-1,.,TRBV10-2,.,CASGTGGNTEAFF,TGCGCCTCCGGAACGGGGGGGAACACTGAAGCTTTCTTT
TRBJ1-4,.,TRBV5-1,.,CASSLGGNNNEKLFF,TGCGCCAGCAGCTTGGGGGGCAATAATAATGAAAAACTGTTTTTT
TRBJ2-3,.,TRBV7-3,.,CASSRAVSTDTQYF,TGTGCCAGCAGCCGAGCGGTTAGCACAGATACGCAGTATTTT
TRBJ2-3,TRBD1,TRBV3-1/TRBV3-2,.,CASSQDMGQPTDTQYF,TGTGCCAGCAGCCAAGATATGGGACAGCCCACAGATACGCAGTATTTT
TRBJ2-1,TRBD2,TRBV6-5,.,CASSYGRTSRNEQFF,TGTGCCAGCAGTTACGGGCGGACTAGCCGCAATGAGCAGTTCTTC
TRBJ1-3,.,TRBV6-5,.,CASRKNRNSGNTIYF,TGTGCCAGCAGGAAAAACAGAAACTCTGGAAACACCATATATTTT
TRBJ2-2,.,TRBV24-1,.,CATSDLDRSLNTGELFF,TGTGCCACCAGTGATTTGGACAGGTCCTTGAACACCGGGGAGCTGTTTTTT
TRBJ2-2,TRBD2,TRBV5-1,.,CASSLRASGANTGELFF,TGCGCCAGCAGCTTGAGGGCTAGCGGGGCGAACACCGGGGAGCTGTTTTTT
TRBJ2-7,.,TRBV5-1,few,CASSLAGVPAYEQYF,TGCGCCAGCAGCTTGGCAGGGGTTCCAGCCTACGAGCAGTACTTC
TRBJ1-6,.,TRBV5-8,.,CASSLAGRGYNSPLHF,TGTGCCAGCAGCTTGGCCGGTCGGGGTTATAATTCGCCCCTCCACTTT
TRBJ2-2,TRBD2,TRBV6-6,.,CAGSGANTGELFF,TGTGCCGGTAGCGGGGCGAACACCGGGGAGCTGTTTTTT
TRBJ1-3,.,TRBV7-9,.,CASRLQGTGNTIYF,TGTGCCAGCAGATTACAGGGAACTGGAAACACCATATATTTT
TRBJ1-2,TRBD1,TRBV5-1,few,CASSPTGGGTDIYGYTF,TGCGCCAGCAGCCCGACAGGGGGCGGAACGGACATCTATGGCTACACCTTC
TRBJ1-1,.,TRBV13,.,CASSRLPGDTEAFF,TGTGCCAGCAGCCGACTTCCAGGGGACACTGAAGCTTTCTTT
TRBJ1-4,TRBD1,TRBV5-6,.,CASSLGQGTNEKLFF,TGTGCCAGCAGCTTGGGACAGGGAACTAATGAAAAACTGTTTTTT
TRBJ2-1,TRBD2,TRBV24-1,.,CATSDSLAGERNEQFF,TGTGCCACCAGTGATTCACTAGCGGGGGAAAGGAATGAGCAGTTCTTC